This T cell receptor (beta chain) was captured by sequencing in a study of blood T cell repertoires in COVID-19. The method was immunoSEQ multiplex PCR; TCRdb's version includes in-frame clones alone and lacks a portion of them. Counted here are over 200,000 clones, 80% to 85% occurring once; the ten biggest clones make up roughly 5%. This clone is a singleton in its sample. Trimming at V came to 5 bases and at J to 4 bases, leaving 3 bases not matched to a gene. The germline V gene has CDR1 SGHVS and CDR2 FQNEAQ. This CDR3 comprises 13 residues. The chain recombines TRBV7-8 with TRBJ1-2; 8 bases are shared with TRBD1. Sequenced input: peripheral blood. The sequence was obtained from a human donor in a cohort sampled during active COVID-19. CDR3 region: CASSVGQGYGYTF. CDR3 sequence (DNA): TGTGCCAGCAGCGTAGGACAGGGCTATGGCTACACCTTC.